Given below is one T cell receptor (beta chain) in context. This entry comes from a study of blood T cell repertoires in COVID-19. Looking at the study overall: The cDNA or gDNA used as material had been derived from T cells, B-cell-depleted T cells, or PBMCs.

The CDR3 is made up of 18 amino acids. CDR1 is SGHDT and CDR2 is YYEEEE in the germline V gene. V shed 2 bases and J shed 0 bases, with 15 bases lying between them. Repertoires were generated with immunoSEQ multiplex PCR, while TCRdb's copy carries only in-frame clones and drops some. This sample has over 150,000 clones, with approximately 84% found just once. This clonotype was sampled from a woman between 45 and 60 years old who had recovered from COVID-19. Sequencing was done on a sample of PBMCs or T cells enriched from blood (not recorded which). The genes are TRBV5-6 and TRBJ2-6, with D tentatively TRBD1 (6 bases). The CDR3 DNA follows: TGTGCCAGCAGCTTCCGGGACACTTACGTCTCTGGGGCCAACGTCCTGACTTTC. This sequence encodes CASSFRDTYVSGANVLTF.